The entry below describes one TCR beta chain. These data are taken from a study of blood T cell repertoires in COVID-19. Study-wide background: Whether acute or convalescent, the COVID-19 samples came from the United States, Italy and Spain. PBMCs, B-cell-depleted T cells, or T cells provided the cDNA or gDNA that made up the material.

The junction had 7 bases not matched to a gene; V was cut back by 2 bases and J by 4 bases. Germline CDR1 MNHEY, CDR2 SVGEGT. This CDR3 contains 16 residues. During active infection, Seattle patients enrolled and were then monitored through disease. In the authors' methods: Counts of nucleated cells, estimated from reference gene primer amplification, were obtained. Sequencing used immunoSEQ multiplex PCR; TCRdb keeps in-frame clones, though not all of them. V and J calls and clone size come straight from that table; D and trimming were deduced from the DNA. The table includes 200,000 to 300,000 clones, roughly 83% detected once.

This TCR was sampled from a woman older than 75 with COVID-19, enrolled during active disease. The chain is built from TRBV6-2 or TRBV6-3 and TRBJ1-1, with TRBD1 identical over 10 bases. The sequenced sample consisted of peripheral blood. CDR3 nucleotide sequence: TGTGCCAGCAGTTACCCGAGGGACAGGGGAGGCACTGAAGCTTTCTTT. This encodes CASSYPRDRGGTEAFF.